The rows below give T cell receptor beta chains drawn from one sample of a study of CD8+CD57+ T cells in acquired aplastic anemia. Using its own MiXCR run on the reads, TCRdb lists one record per CDR3 protein. The sample consists of around 200,000 distinct CDR3 sequences, 65% of them appearing once. Input material: sorted CD4+, CD8+, or CD8+CD57+ T cells (not recorded which) from PBMCs. All receptors come from a human donor with aplastic anemia. Each CDR3 is given with its conserved first and last residue. The D gene is left open where the match is weak. Part of the rows lack a size; the others show once, few, many or a class for expanded clones.

abundance: few
len: 15
d_gene: TRBD2
v_gene: TRBV9
j_gene: TRBJ2-7
CDR3nt: TGTGCCAGCAGCCCGATAACCGGGACTAGCGGCGAGCAGTACTTC
CDR3aa: CASSPITGTSGEQYF

abundance: .
len: 15
d_gene: TRBD2
v_gene: TRBV7-9
j_gene: TRBJ2-1
CDR3nt: TGTGCCAGCAGCTCGGGACTAGCGGGAGTTGATGAGCAGTTCTTC
CDR3aa: CASSSGLAGVDEQFF

abundance: .
len: 13
d_gene: TRBD1
v_gene: TRBV7-2
j_gene: TRBJ2-7
CDR3nt: TGTGCCAGCAGCCTCAATAGACAGGGGGAGCAGTACTTC
CDR3aa: CASSLNRQGEQYF

abundance: few
len: 15
d_gene: .
v_gene: TRBV14
j_gene: TRBJ2-5
CDR3nt: TGTGCCAGCAGCCACCGGTCGGAGAACCAAGAGACCCAGTACTTC
CDR3aa: CASSHRSENQETQYF

abundance: .
len: 17
d_gene: TRBD2
v_gene: TRBV7-9
j_gene: TRBJ2-7
CDR3nt: TGTGCCAGCAGCCCTCGTCCGGGACTAGCGGGGTCCTACGAGCAGTACTTC
CDR3aa: CASSPRPGLAGSYEQYF

abundance: .
len: 15
d_gene: .
v_gene: TRBV19
j_gene: TRBJ2-7
CDR3nt: TGTGCCAGTAGAATTACGGACGGTTCGACCTACGAGCAGTACTTC
CDR3aa: CASRITDGSTYEQYF

abundance: few
len: 13
d_gene: .
v_gene: TRBV29-1
j_gene: TRBJ1-3
CDR3nt: TGCAGCGTTGCAAGATACTCTGGAAACACCATATATTTT
CDR3aa: CSVARYSGNTIYF

abundance: .
len: 14
d_gene: .
v_gene: TRBV10-3
j_gene: TRBJ1-1
CDR3nt: TGTGCCATCATGCCCGGGATAGGGAACACTGAAGCTTTCTTT
CDR3aa: CAIMPGIGNTEAFF

abundance: .
len: 15
d_gene: .
v_gene: TRBV7-4
j_gene: TRBJ1-1
CDR3nt: TGTGCCAGCAGCTCCAATAGAAGCATGAACACTGAAGCTTTCTTT
CDR3aa: CASSSNRSMNTEAFF

abundance: .
len: 11
d_gene: .
v_gene: TRBV12-3/TRBV12-4
j_gene: TRBJ1-1
CDR3nt: TGTGCCAGCTCCCAGACAGTTGAAGCTTTCTTT
CDR3aa: CASSQTVEAFF

abundance: few
len: 14
d_gene: .
v_gene: TRBV5-1
j_gene: TRBJ2-1
CDR3nt: TGCGCCAGCAGCTTAGGACAGTTTTTGAATGAGCAGTTCTTC
CDR3aa: CASSLGQFLNEQFF

abundance: few
len: 14
d_gene: .
v_gene: TRBV15
j_gene: TRBJ1-5
CDR3nt: TGTGCCACCAGCCGCGGGGACAGCAATCAGCCCCAGCATTTT
CDR3aa: CATSRGDSNQPQHF

abundance: few
len: 15
d_gene: TRBD2
v_gene: TRBV2
j_gene: TRBJ2-1
CDR3nt: TGTGCCAGCAGTGAGCTAGCGGGGGTCAAGAATGAGCAGTTCTTC
CDR3aa: CASSELAGVKNEQFF

abundance: .
len: 14
d_gene: .
v_gene: TRBV6-6
j_gene: TRBJ1-4
CDR3nt: TGTGCCAGCAGTACTGACAGCCTAAATGAAAAACTGTTTTTT
CDR3aa: CASSTDSLNEKLFF

abundance: .
len: 15
d_gene: .
v_gene: TRBV5-1
j_gene: TRBJ1-1
CDR3nt: TGCGCCAGCAGCCCAAGGACAGATGGGAACACTGAAGCTTTCTTT
CDR3aa: CASSPRTDGNTEAFF

abundance: .
len: 13
d_gene: .
v_gene: TRBV10-2
j_gene: TRBJ2-2
CDR3nt: TGCGCCAGCAGTGGACCCCACACCGGGGAGCTGTTTTTT
CDR3aa: CASSGPHTGELFF

abundance: .
len: 13
d_gene: .
v_gene: TRBV20-1
j_gene: TRBJ2-7
CDR3nt: TGCAGTGCCCATGTGGGCTCAACCTACGAGCAGTACTTC
CDR3aa: CSAHVGSTYEQYF

abundance: .
len: 15
d_gene: TRBD1
v_gene: TRBV20-1
j_gene: TRBJ1-6
CDR3nt: TGCAGTGCTAGAGTCCGCAGGGGGGATAATTCACCCCTCCACTTT
CDR3aa: CSARVRRGDNSPLHF

abundance: few
len: 11
d_gene: .
v_gene: TRBV6-5
j_gene: TRBJ2-1
CDR3nt: TGTGCCAGCAGCTTTAGGAATGAGCAGTTCTTC
CDR3aa: CASSFRNEQFF

abundance: .
len: 15
d_gene: TRBD2
v_gene: TRBV12-3/TRBV12-4
j_gene: TRBJ2-1
CDR3nt: TGTGCCAGCAGTCTTAGCGGGGGCCCTCACAATGAGCAGTTCTTC
CDR3aa: CASSLSGGPHNEQFF

abundance: .
len: 15
d_gene: .
v_gene: TRBV24-1
j_gene: TRBJ1-2
CDR3nt: TGTGCCACCAGTGGGGTCGACCCCCCTTCTTATGGCTACACCTTC
CDR3aa: CATSGVDPPSYGYTF

abundance: .
len: 13
d_gene: .
v_gene: TRBV5-1
j_gene: TRBJ2-7
CDR3nt: TGCGCCAGCAACCAATATCCGGGCTACGAGCAGTACTTC
CDR3aa: CASNQYPGYEQYF

abundance: few
len: 13
d_gene: .
v_gene: TRBV7-2
j_gene: TRBJ2-7
CDR3nt: TGTGCCAGCAGCTTAGCAGAAGGTTACGAGCAGTACTTC
CDR3aa: CASSLAEGYEQYF

abundance: .
len: 16
d_gene: .
v_gene: TRBV2
j_gene: TRBJ2-3
CDR3nt: TGTGCCAGCAGCCAAACCGCGGGGACAAGCACAGATACGCAGTATTTT
CDR3aa: CASSQTAGTSTDTQYF

abundance: few
len: 17
d_gene: .
v_gene: TRBV5-1
j_gene: TRBJ2-6
CDR3nt: TGCGCCAGCAGCTTGGTGGCGCTCCACTCTGGGGCCAACGTCCTGACTTTC
CDR3aa: CASSLVALHSGANVLTF

abundance: .
len: 13
d_gene: .
v_gene: TRBV2
j_gene: TRBJ2-7
CDR3nt: TGTGCCAGCAGTGTCGTGGGGGCGCAAGGGCAGTACTTC
CDR3aa: CASSVVGAQGQYF

abundance: few
len: 16
d_gene: .
v_gene: TRBV2
j_gene: TRBJ1-4
CDR3nt: TGTGCCAGCAGTACCGTGGACAGTCCAACTAATGAAAAACTGTTTTTT
CDR3aa: CASSTVDSPTNEKLFF

abundance: .
len: 14
d_gene: .
v_gene: TRBV7-2
j_gene: TRBJ2-7
CDR3nt: TGTGCCAGCAGCTTAGCCTCTAGCGTTTACGAGCAGTACTTC
CDR3aa: CASSLASSVYEQYF

abundance: .
len: 14
d_gene: TRBD2
v_gene: TRBV20-1
j_gene: TRBJ2-7
CDR3nt: TGCAGTGCCCCGGCGGGAGCCGGTTCCTACGAGCAGTACTTC
CDR3aa: CSAPAGAGSYEQYF

abundance: .
len: 13
d_gene: .
v_gene: TRBV7-3
j_gene: TRBJ2-1
CDR3nt: TGTGCTAGCAGCGCTTCGATAAACAATGAGCAGTTCTTC
CDR3aa: CASSASINNEQFF